This T cell receptor beta chain was found in a study of cytotoxic CD8 clonotypes in ibrutinib-treated CLL. There are 15 residues in the CDR3. The germline V and J ends were trimmed by 7 bases and 3 bases, with 19 bases remaining between them. Looked up from germline, CDR1 is SGHRS and CDR2 is YFSETQ. TCRdb's table, derived via immunoSEQ multiplex PCR, lists solely in-frame clones and lacks some. The sample records around 140,000 clones, 70% to 90% being singletons. V and J are TRBV5-1 and TRBJ2-5; the D gene is possibly TRBD1 (6 bases). The source of this sequence is a human donor with chronic lymphocytic leukemia. This specimen was PBMCs, taken after 36 months of ibrutinib treatment. CDR3 DNA sequence: TGCGCCAGCGCCGACATACAGGGTCGGGAAGAGACCCAGTACTTC. Protein product: CASADIQGREETQYF.